This T cell receptor beta chain was identified in a study of blood T cell repertoires in COVID-19. Study as a whole: Samples came from the United States, Italy and Spain, spanning acute and convalescent COVID-19. PBMCs, B-cell-depleted T cells, or T cells provided the cDNA or gDNA that made up the material.

The authors' processing: From reference gene primer amplification, estimates of nucleated cell counts were derived. Profiling relied on immunoSEQ multiplex PCR, and the TCRdb table lists in-frame clones only, not all of them. D and trimming come from the DNA, and the V and J calls and clone size come from that table. This table holds fewer than 500,000 clones, 75% to 90% found once. With 3 bases removed from V and 9 bases from J, the gap between germline ends came to 24 bases. The length of the CDR3 is 17 residues. Germline CDR1 is MDHEN and CDR2 is SYDVKM. The chain is built from TRBV28 and TRBJ1-5, with D unclear. The receptor comes from a woman aged 25 to 39 with active or convalescent COVID-19. The sequenced sample was peripheral blood. As DNA, the CDR3 is TGTGCCAGCAGTTTTGGGGTGGGGTGGCGGGGTCTTTGGCCCCAGCATTTT. Protein sequence: CASSFGVGWRGLWPQHF.